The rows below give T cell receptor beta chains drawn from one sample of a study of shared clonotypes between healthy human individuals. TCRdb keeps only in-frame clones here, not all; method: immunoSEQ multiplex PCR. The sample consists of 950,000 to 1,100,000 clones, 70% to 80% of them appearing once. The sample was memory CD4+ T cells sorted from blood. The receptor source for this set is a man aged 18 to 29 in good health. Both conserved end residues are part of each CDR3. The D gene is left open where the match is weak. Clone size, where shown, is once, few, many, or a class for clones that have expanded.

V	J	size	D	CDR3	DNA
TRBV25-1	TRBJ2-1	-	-	CASGLSNEQFF	TGTGCCAGCGGTTTGAGCAATGAGCAGTTCTTC
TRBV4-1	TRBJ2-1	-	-	CASSQMGTNQFF	TGCGCCAGCAGCCAGATGGGGACCAATCAGTTCTTC
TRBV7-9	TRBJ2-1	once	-	CASSLNRPEQFF	TGTGCCAGCAGCTTGAACAGGCCGGAGCAGTTCTTC
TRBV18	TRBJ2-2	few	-	CASSPGQLNTGELFF	TGTGCCAGCTCACCAGGACAGTTGAACACCGGGGAGCTGTTTTTT
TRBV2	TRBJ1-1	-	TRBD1	CASSEASLDRGIFF	TGTGCCAGCAGTGAAGCATCCCTGGACAGGGGGATTTTCTTT
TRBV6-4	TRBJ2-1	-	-	CASSSRAQAYNEQFF	TGTGCCAGCAGCAGCCGGGCCCAGGCTTACAATGAGCAGTTCTTC
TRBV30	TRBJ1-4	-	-	CAWWRTPGELFF	TGTGCCTGGTGGCGCACTCCTGGTGAACTGTTTTTT
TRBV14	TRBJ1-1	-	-	CASSHAIRNKQGNTEAFF	TGTGCCAGCAGCCACGCGATACGCAATAAGCAGGGGAACACTGAAGCTTTCTTT
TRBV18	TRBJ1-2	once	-	CASSPVSQDSNYGYTF	TGTGCCAGCTCACCAGTTTCACAGGACTCTAACTATGGCTACACCTTC
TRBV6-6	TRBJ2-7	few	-	CASRRAVDPTYEQYF	TGTGCCAGCAGACGAGCCGTGGACCCTACCTACGAGCAGTACTTC
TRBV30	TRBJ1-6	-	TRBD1	CAWSVPGQGARSPLHF	TGTGCCTGGAGTGTCCCGGGACAGGGGGCGCGATCACCCCTCCACTTT
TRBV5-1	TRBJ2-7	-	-	CASSVRGTEQYF	TGCGCCAGCAGCGTCCGGGGGACCGAGCAGTACTTC
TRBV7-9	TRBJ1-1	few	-	CASSRANTEAFF	TGTGCCAGCAGCAGGGCGAACACTGAAGCTTTCTTT
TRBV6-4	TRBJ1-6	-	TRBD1	CATTRQGWKPNSPLHF	TGTGCCACCACCAGACAGGGCTGGAAACCTAATTCACCCCTCCACTTT
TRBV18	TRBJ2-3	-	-	CASSGAGATDTQYF	TGTGCCAGCTCAGGTGCGGGGGCCACAGATACGCAGTATTTT
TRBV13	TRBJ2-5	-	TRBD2	CASSLVGLAGGQETQYF	TGTGCCAGCAGCTTAGTTGGACTAGCGGGAGGGCAAGAGACCCAGTACTTC
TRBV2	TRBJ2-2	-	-	CASSQRGTGELFF	TGTGCCAGCAGCCAAAGGGGTACCGGGGAGCTGTTTTTT
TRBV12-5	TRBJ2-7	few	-	CASAASLGTYEQYF	TGTGCTAGTGCCGCTTCACTAGGGACCTACGAGCAGTACTTC
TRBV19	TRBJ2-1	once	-	CASSIRAGWYEQFF	TGTGCCAGTAGTATTCGGGCGGGGTGGTATGAGCAGTTCTTC
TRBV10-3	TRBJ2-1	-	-	CATKITNEQFF	TGTGCCACCAAAATCACGAATGAGCAGTTCTTC
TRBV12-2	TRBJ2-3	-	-	CASRPGSGSGNSTDTQYF	TGTGCAAGTCGCCCAGGGAGCGGTAGCGGAAACTCCACAGATACGCAGTATTTT
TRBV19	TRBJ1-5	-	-	CASSIAPVWGSNQPQHF	TGTGCCAGTAGTATAGCCCCGGTGTGGGGAAGCAATCAGCCCCAGCATTTT
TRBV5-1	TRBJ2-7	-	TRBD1	CASSLARTGAPYEQYF	TGCGCCAGCAGCTTGGCAAGGACAGGGGCCCCCTACGAGCAGTACTTC
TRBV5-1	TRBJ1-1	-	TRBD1	CASSSDRATEAFF	TGCGCCAGCAGCTCCGACAGGGCTACTGAAGCTTTCTTT
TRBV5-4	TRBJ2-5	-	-	CASSLGVGTRQETQYF	TGTGCCAGCAGCTTGGGGGTTGGGACAAGGCAAGAGACCCAGTACTTC
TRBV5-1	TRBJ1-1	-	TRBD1	CASSWTDRGTEAFF	TGCGCCAGCAGCTGGACCGACAGGGGCACTGAAGCTTTCTTT
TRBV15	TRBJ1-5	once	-	CATSREITSNQPQHF	TGTGCCACCAGCAGAGAAATTACTAGCAATCAGCCCCAGCATTTT
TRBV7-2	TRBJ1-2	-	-	CASTPGYGYTF	TGTGCCAGCACCCCGGGCTATGGCTACACCTTC
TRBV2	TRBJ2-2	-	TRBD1	CASSGDSFTGELFF	TGTGCCAGCAGTGGGGACAGTTTCACCGGGGAGCTGTTTTTT
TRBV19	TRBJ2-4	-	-	CASSQRQDRNIQYF	TGTGCCAGTAGTCAAAGACAGGACCGAAACATTCAGTACTTC
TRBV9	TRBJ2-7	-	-	CASSAGGPYEQYF	TGTGCCAGCAGCGCCGGGGGCCCCTACGAGCAGTACTTC
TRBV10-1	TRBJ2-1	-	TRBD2	CASSEAGLGSYNEQFF	TGCGCCAGCAGTGAAGCGGGACTAGGCTCCTACAATGAGCAGTTCTTC
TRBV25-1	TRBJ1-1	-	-	CASSDPGNMNTEAFF	TGTGCCAGCAGTGACCCCGGCAATATGAACACTGAAGCTTTCTTT
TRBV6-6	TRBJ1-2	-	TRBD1	CASSPITTGNYGYTF	TGTGCCAGCAGTCCCATCACGACAGGGAACTATGGCTACACCTTC
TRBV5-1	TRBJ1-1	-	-	CASSFGTPNTEAFF	TGCGCCAGCAGCTTTGGGACACCCAACACTGAAGCTTTCTTT
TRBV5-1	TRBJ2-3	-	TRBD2	CASSFPETGASGRPDSTDTQYF	TGCGCCAGCAGCTTTCCGGAGACAGGGGCTAGCGGGAGGCCCGATAGCACAGATACGCAGTATTTT
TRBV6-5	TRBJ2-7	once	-	CASSPDPREQYF	TGTGCCAGCAGTCCGGACCCCCGGGAGCAGTACTTC
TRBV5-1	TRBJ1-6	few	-	CASSPSGRASPLHF	TGCGCCAGCAGCCCCAGCGGCCGGGCTTCCCCCCTCCACTTT
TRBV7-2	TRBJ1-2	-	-	CASSPSGGPPHGYTF	TGTGCCAGCAGCCCGTCGGGGGGTCCCCCACATGGCTACACCTTC
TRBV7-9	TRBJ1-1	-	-	CASSSINTEAFF	TGTGCCAGCAGCTCCATCAACACTGAAGCTTTCTTT